A single sample gave rise to the 14 T cell receptor beta chains below, sequenced in a study of somatic mutations in cytotoxic T cells in rheumatoid arthritis. Generated by immunoSEQ multiplex PCR, the TCRdb table keeps only in-frame clones and is missing some. The table has about 20,000 clones, about four fifths seen once; the top ten hold approximately 14%. The sequenced sample was CD8+ T cells sorted from blood. The receptors come from an adult with rheumatoid arthritis.

As for this clone: The same CDR3 arises from other DNA sequences in this sample as well. The chain is built from TRBV27 and TRBJ2-7; 8 nucleotides agree with TRBD2. The length of the CDR3 is 14 residues. V lost 5 bases to trimming and J lost 5 bases; unmatched junction nucleotides: 8. Germline assignment: CDR1 MNHEY and CDR2 SMNVEV (reference sequence). CDR3 DNA: TGTGCCAGCAGTCGAGGTCTAGCGGGCGACGAGCAGTACTTC. It encodes CASSRGLAGDEQYF.

The rearrangement links TRBV7-9 to TRBJ2-5, with D tentatively TRBD1 (6 bases). The V gene's germline CDR1 is SEHNR and CDR2 FQNEAQ (reference sequence). The CDR3 is 16 residues long. Deletions cut 5 bases from V and 2 bases from J, with 18 bases between. This CDR3 is CASSPIRGSAQETQYF. In nucleotides, the CDR3 is TGTGCCAGCAGCCCAATCAGGGGCAGCGCACAAGAGACCCAGTACTTC.

The V and J genes are TRBV7-9 and TRBJ2-4; TRBD1 agrees at 8 bases. The CDR3 loop spans 14 amino acids. CDR1 and CDR2 from the germline V gene are SEHNR and FQNEAQ (reference sequence). Trimming removed 4 bases from V and 5 bases from J; junction bases left unmatched: 4. This chain's CDR3 is CASSSGGIENIQYF. The CDR3 DNA reads TGTGCCAGCAGCTCAGGGGGCATTGAAAACATTCAGTACTTC.

V usage is TRBV5-8 and J usage is TRBJ2-1; D not certain. Germline V gene sequence: CDR1 SGHTS, CDR2 YDEGEE. With 2 bases removed from V and 7 bases from J, the gap between germline ends came to 7 bases. This CDR3 is 12 amino acids long. DNA of the CDR3: TGTGCCAGCAGCTTATCATTAAATGAGCAGTTCTTC. It is translated as CASSLSLNEQFF.

The V call is TRBV28, the J call TRBJ1-1, with D possibly being TRBD1 (6 bases). Trimming removed 3 bases from V and 7 bases from J, with 12 bases in between. CDR1 is MDHEN and CDR2 is SYDVKM in the germline V gene. The CDR3 has 13 residues. CDR3 coding DNA: TGTGCCAGCAGTTTTGATGGGGGCGGTGAAGCTTTCTTT. Residues: CASSFDGGGEAFF.

The chain carries TRBV5-4 and TRBJ2-2; D unresolved. The CDR3 length is 12 residues. Trimming pared 4 bases from V and 7 bases from J, leaving 8 bases between. The germline gives CDR1 SGHNT, CDR2 YYREEE (reference sequence). CDR3 in amino acids: CASSLAYGELFF. The CDR3 region has the DNA TGTGCCAGCAGCCTCGCGTACGGGGAGCTGTTTTTT.

The chain links TRBV4-2 to TRBJ1-2; 7 bases agree with TRBD1. The CDR3 is 16 amino acids. Germline V gene sequence: CDR1 LGHNA, CDR2 YNFKEQ. V gave up 2 bases and J gave up 3 bases; unmatched junction bases: 9. The CDR3 loop is CASSQSEDRTYYGYTF. The CDR3 DNA reads as TGTGCCAGCAGCCAATCCGAGGACAGGACCTACTATGGCTACACCTTC.

The V gene is TRBV13, the J gene TRBJ2-2; perhaps D is TRBD1 or TRBD2 (5 bases each). The V end was cut by 5 bases, the J end by 8 bases, with 18 bases between. Per the germline V gene, CDR1 is PRHDT and CDR2 is FYEKMQ (reference sequence). The CDR3 covers 15 residues. CDR3 sequence (DNA): TGTGCCAGCAGCCTGAGCCCGGGACCCAGGGGGGAGCTGTTTTTT. It translates to CASSLSPGPRGELFF. Drawing the rest from reference TRBV13 and TRBJ2-2, the complete variable domain is AAGVIQSPRHLIKEKRETATLKCYPIPRHDTVYWYQQGPGQDPQFLISFYEKMQSDKGSIPDRFSAQQFSDYHSELNMSSLELGDSALYFCASSLSPGPRGELFFGEGSRLTVL.

This clone was detected once. The chain joins TRBV5-4 to TRBJ2-3; 9 bases fit TRBD2. The J segment lost 4 bases and the V segment lost 6 bases, leaving 15 bases of the junction unmatched. CDR3 size: 17 residues. Per germline, CDR1 SGHNT and CDR2 YYREEE (reference sequence). CDR3 sequence (DNA): TGTGCCAGCACTACCCCGGGCGGGGGGGTTCGGTCAGATACGCAGTATTTT. As protein: CASTTPGGGVRSDTQYF. The full variable domain, in which reference TRBV5-4 and TRBJ2-3 provide the parts outside the CDR3, is ETGVTQSPTHLIKTRGQQVTLRCSSQSGHNTVSWYQQALGQGPQFIFQYYREEENGRGNFPPRFSGLQFPNYSSELNVNALELDDSALYLCASTTPGGGVRSDTQYFGPGTRLTVL.

The rearrangement links TRBV25-1 to TRBJ2-1; 8 nucleotides line up with TRBD1. V lost 4 bases and J lost 3; bases outside the gene matches: 5. This CDR3 is 15 amino acids long. CDR1 is MGHDK and CDR2 is SYGVNS in the germline V gene. Here the CDR3 reads CASSGQGRFYNEQFF. For the CDR3, the DNA is TGTGCCAGCAGTGGACAGGGGAGGTTCTACAATGAGCAGTTCTTC.

This rearrangement joins TRBV15 to TRBJ1-2; 9 bases fit TRBD1. CDR1 LNHNV and CDR2 YYDKDF come from the germline V gene (reference sequence). V lost 1 base to trimming and J lost 7 bases; unmatched junction nucleotides: 7. This CDR3 has 15 amino acids. The CDR3 sequence is CATSRALQGAGGYTF. The CDR3, as DNA: TGTGCCACCAGCAGAGCGCTACAGGGGGCAGGTGGCTACACCTTC.

CDR3 DNA: TGTGCCAGAAGCGGTAGCGGGGGCAGAGACCAGTACTTC. It translates to CARSGSGGRDQYF. This chain links TRBV5-3 with TRBJ2-5; TRBD2 agrees at 9 bases. TRBV5-3 is recorded as an ORF, its role being uncertain. There are 13 residues in the CDR3. J was trimmed by 10 bases and V by 4 bases; bases with no gene match: 8.

In its sample, this clone was seen once. The rearrangement joins TRBV6-1 to TRBJ1-2, with D tentatively TRBD1 (5 bases). CDR3 length equals 11 residues. Germline CDR1 and CDR2: MNHNS and SASEGT. V lost 11 bases and J 6 bases, leaving 13 bases between the germline ends. CDR3: CAAGGRHGYTF. The CDR3 nucleotides read TGTGCCGCCGGGGGGAGGCATGGCTACACCTTC.

The chain recombines TRBV10-3 with TRBJ2-7; possible D gene TRBD2, 5 bases. The CDR3 has 13 residues. Germline assignment: CDR1 ENHRY and CDR2 SYGVKD. V dropped 3 bases and J dropped 7 bases, with 13 bases sitting between them. DNA for the CDR3: TGTGCCATCAGTGAACTCGAGGGCAATGAGCAGTACGTC. It translates to CAISELEGNEQYV.